Listed below are T cell receptor beta chains from one sample, sequenced in a study of PD-L1 blockade in urothelial cancer. The method was immunoSEQ multiplex PCR; TCRdb's version includes in-frame clones alone and lacks a portion of them. Found here are tens of thousands of clones, around 88% of them singletons; the top ten hold 1.5% to 2%. The material was PBMCs, obtained around atezolizumab (anti-PD-L1) treatment. The source is a man in his fifties or sixties with urothelial cancer. The CDR3 runs from the conserved cysteine through the conserved F or W. Each record gives: V gene, CDR3 protein.

V gene: TRBV27; CDR3 protein: CASSLGGSLFRAGDTQYF
V gene: TRBV30; CDR3 protein: CAWSSGLDEKLFF
V gene: TRBV27; CDR3 protein: CASSSLGQAGTEAFF
V gene: TRBV4-1; CDR3 protein: CASSQTGVTGELFF
V gene: TRBV5-4; CDR3 protein: CASSQSLAGYEQYF
V gene: TRBV5-4; CDR3 protein: CASSVGGENSNEQFF
V gene: TRBV6-1; CDR3 protein: CASSGDRGRPISYNEQFF
V gene: TRBV6-5; CDR3 protein: CASSYGSLGETQYF
V gene: TRBV6-6; CDR3 protein: CASSRQGINEKLFF
V gene: TRBV5-4; CDR3 protein: CASSRTGVVGYTF
V gene: TRBV6-6; CDR3 protein: CAVGTNYGYTF
V gene: TRBV7-9; CDR3 protein: CASRGLPTRSIFTDTQYF
V gene: TRBV18; CDR3 protein: CASSPVGFEGTEAFF
V gene: TRBV10-3; CDR3 protein: CAISEPLGLQSTDTQYF
V gene: TRBV5-6; CDR3 protein: CASSFGLDRGQYF
V gene: TRBV6-5; CDR3 protein: CASSYVPRGLHDEQFF
V gene: TRBV7-9; CDR3 protein: CASSHNRDELFF
V gene: TRBV21-1; CDR3 protein: CASSITGTGVHFTGELFF
V gene: TRBV5-6; CDR3 protein: CASSAPGVNEQFF
V gene: TRBV5-1; CDR3 protein: CASSPSGGSYEQYF
V gene: TRBV28; CDR3 protein: CASSGGGVANTEAFF
V gene: TRBV27; CDR3 protein: CASSPQGGAGVQNEQFF
V gene: TRBV9; CDR3 protein: CASSTQGDTEAFF
V gene: TRBV5-1; CDR3 protein: CATRGGSYNEQFF
V gene: TRBV7-2; CDR3 protein: CASSQQGPGGNTIYF
V gene: TRBV7-6; CDR3 protein: CASSLGDNTYNSPLHF
V gene: TRBV7-2; CDR3 protein: CASSLAGGRTYNEQFF
V gene: TRBV2; CDR3 protein: CASSPNIQGAGTEAFF
V gene: TRBV7-8; CDR3 protein: CASSLWQGAYEQFF
V gene: TRBV7-2; CDR3 protein: CASSPQGDKGFQYF
V gene: TRBV6-1; CDR3 protein: CASSETGPRAFF
V gene: TRBV19; CDR3 protein: CASSLQTGNTEAFF
V gene: TRBV5-6; CDR3 protein: CASSKEQGFSYGYTF
V gene: TRBV28; CDR3 protein: CASSLGAPNEQFF
V gene: TRBV10-2; CDR3 protein: CASTSDRVYEQYF
V gene: TRBV5-1; CDR3 protein: CASSLALGEQYF
V gene: TRBV27; CDR3 protein: CASSSTGMGSNQPQHF
V gene: TRBV28; CDR3 protein: CASSLGPGGPTDTQYF
V gene: TRBV27; CDR3 protein: CASAGGKDWRNEQFF
V gene: TRBV9; CDR3 protein: CASTAGGDGNTIYF
V gene: TRBV28; CDR3 protein: CASSPLGAGASYEQYF